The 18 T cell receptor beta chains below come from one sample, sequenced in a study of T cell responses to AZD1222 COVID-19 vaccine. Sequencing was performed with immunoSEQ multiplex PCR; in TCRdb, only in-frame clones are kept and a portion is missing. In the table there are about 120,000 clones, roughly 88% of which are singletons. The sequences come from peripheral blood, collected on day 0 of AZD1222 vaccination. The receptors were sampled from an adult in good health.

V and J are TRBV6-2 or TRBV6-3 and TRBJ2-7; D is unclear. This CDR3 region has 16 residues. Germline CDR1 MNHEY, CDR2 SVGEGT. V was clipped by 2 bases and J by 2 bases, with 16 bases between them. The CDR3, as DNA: TGTGCCAGCAGTTACCCTTCTCTTATGGCTACCTACGAGCAGTACTTC. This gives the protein CASSYPSLMATYEQYF.

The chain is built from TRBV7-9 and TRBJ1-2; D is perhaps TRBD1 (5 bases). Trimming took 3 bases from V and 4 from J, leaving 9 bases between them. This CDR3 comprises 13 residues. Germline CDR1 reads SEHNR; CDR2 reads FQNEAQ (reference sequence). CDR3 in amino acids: CASSFETAYGYTF. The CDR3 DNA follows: TGTGCCAGCAGCTTCGAGACAGCCTATGGCTACACCTTC.

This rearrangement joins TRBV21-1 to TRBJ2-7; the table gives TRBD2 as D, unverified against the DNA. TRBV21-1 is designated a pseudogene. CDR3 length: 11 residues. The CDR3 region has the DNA TGTGCCATACGGCGGGCGTACGAGCAGTACTTC. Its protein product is CAIRRAYEQYF.

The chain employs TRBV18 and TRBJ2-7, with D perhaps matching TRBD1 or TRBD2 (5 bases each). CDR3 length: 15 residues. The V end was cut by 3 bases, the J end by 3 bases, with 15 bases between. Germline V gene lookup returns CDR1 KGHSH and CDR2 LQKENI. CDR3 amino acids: CASSPQRGTLYEQYF. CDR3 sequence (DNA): TGTGCCAGCTCACCCCAGCGAGGGACCCTCTACGAGCAGTACTTC.

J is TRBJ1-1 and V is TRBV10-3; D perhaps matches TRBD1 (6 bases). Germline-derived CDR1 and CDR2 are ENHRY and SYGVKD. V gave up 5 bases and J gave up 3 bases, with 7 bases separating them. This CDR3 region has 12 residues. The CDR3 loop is CAISSGDTEAFF. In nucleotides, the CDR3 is TGTGCCATCAGTTCAGGGGACACTGAAGCTTTCTTT.

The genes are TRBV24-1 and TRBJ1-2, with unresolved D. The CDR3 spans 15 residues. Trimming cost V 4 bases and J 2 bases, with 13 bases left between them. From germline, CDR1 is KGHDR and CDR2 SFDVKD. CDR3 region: CATSDPRIGNYGYTF. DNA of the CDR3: TGTGCCACCAGTGACCCTCGAATTGGCAACTATGGCTACACCTTC.

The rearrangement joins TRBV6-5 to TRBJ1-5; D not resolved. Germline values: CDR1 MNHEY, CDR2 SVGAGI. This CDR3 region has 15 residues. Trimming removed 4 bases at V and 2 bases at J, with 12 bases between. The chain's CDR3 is CASSSHGRGNQPQHF. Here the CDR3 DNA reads TGTGCCAGCAGTTCCCATGGTAGGGGCAATCAGCCCCAGCATTTT.

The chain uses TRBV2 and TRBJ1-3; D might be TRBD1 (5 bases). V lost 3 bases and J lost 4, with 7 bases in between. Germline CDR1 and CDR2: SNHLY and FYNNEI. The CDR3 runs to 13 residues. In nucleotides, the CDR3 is TGTGCCAGCAGTGACAGGGTAGGAAACACCATATATTTT. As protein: CASSDRVGNTIYF.

In DNA form, the CDR3 reads TGTGCCAGTACCGGGACAGCCAGCCTGAACACTGAAGCTTTCTTT. It is translated as CASTGTASLNTEAFF. J is TRBJ1-1 and V is TRBV6-5, with TRBD1 identical over 7 bases. The CDR3 is made up of 15 amino acids. The trim removed 9 bases at V and 0 bases at J, leaving 10 bases unmatched. The V gene's germline CDR1 is MNHEY and CDR2 SVGAGI.

The CDR3 spells CASWINTEAFF. The CDR3 DNA follows: TGTGCCAGTTGGATAAACACTGAAGCTTTCTTT. V usage is TRBV28 and J usage is TRBJ1-1, with D unresolved. Germline lookup yields CDR1 MDHEN and CDR2 SYDVKM. The CDR3 spans 11 residues. Between the trimmed V and J ends, which lost 9 bases and 2 bases, there was a span of 7 bases.

The CDR3 nucleotides are TGTGCCAGCAGCCAAGCACAGGGTTATGGTGAGCAGTTCTTC. It codes for CASSQAQGYGEQFF. This chain joins TRBV3-1 (or the pseudogene TRBV3-2) and TRBJ2-1, with a possible D match to TRBD1 (6 bases). Trimming pared 1 base from V and 9 bases from J, leaving 13 bases between. Germline V CDR1 and CDR2: LGHDT, YNNKEL (reference sequence). CDR3 length equals 14 residues.

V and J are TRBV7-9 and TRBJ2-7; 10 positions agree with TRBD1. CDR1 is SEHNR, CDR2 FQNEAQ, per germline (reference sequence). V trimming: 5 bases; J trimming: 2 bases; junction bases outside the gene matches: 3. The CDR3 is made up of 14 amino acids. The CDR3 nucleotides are TGTGCCAGCAGCGGACAGGGGGGTCCCTACGAGCAGTACTTC. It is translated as CASSGQGGPYEQYF.

CDR3 sequence: CASSFSSQMYTEAFF. The CDR3 DNA reads as TGTGCCAGCAGTTTTAGCTCCCAGATGTACACTGAAGCTTTCTTT. The chain is built from TRBV27 and TRBJ1-1; D uncertain. The CDR3 consists of 15 residues. V lost 3 bases, J lost 3 bases, and 14 bases lay in between. Germline V lookup: CDR1 MNHEY, CDR2 SMNVEV (reference sequence).

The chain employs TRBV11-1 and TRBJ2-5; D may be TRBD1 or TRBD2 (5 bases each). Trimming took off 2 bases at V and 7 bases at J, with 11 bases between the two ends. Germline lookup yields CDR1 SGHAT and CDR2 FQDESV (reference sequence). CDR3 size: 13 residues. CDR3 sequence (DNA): TGTGCCAGCAGCTTAACGGGGACGGGGACCCAGTACTTC. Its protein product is CASSLTGTGTQYF.

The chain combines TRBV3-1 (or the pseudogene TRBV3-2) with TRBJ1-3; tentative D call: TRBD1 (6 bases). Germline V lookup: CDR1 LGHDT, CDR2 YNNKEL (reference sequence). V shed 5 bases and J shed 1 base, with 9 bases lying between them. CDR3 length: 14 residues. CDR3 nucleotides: TGTGCCAGCAGCTCCAGGGGTTCTGGAAACACCATATATTTT. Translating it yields CASSSRGSGNTIYF.

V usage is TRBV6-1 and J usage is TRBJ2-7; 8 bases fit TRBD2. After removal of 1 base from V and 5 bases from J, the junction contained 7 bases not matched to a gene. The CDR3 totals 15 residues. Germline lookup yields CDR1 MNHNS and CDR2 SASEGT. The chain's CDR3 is CASSEGSSGSHEQYF. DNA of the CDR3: TGTGCCAGCAGTGAAGGTTCGAGCGGGAGCCACGAGCAGTACTTC.

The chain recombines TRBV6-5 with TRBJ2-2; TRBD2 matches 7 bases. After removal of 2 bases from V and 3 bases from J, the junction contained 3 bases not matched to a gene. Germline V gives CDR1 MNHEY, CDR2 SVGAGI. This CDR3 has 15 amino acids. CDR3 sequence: CASSYSGEDTGELFF. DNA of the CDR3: TGTGCCAGCAGTTACAGCGGGGAGGACACCGGGGAGCTGTTTTTT.

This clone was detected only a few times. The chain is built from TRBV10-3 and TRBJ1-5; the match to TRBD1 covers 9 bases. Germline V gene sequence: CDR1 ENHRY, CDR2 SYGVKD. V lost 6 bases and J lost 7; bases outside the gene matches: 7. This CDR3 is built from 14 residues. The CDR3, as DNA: TGTGCCATCAGGGCCGGGACAGGGAACCAGCCCCAGCATTTT. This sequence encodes CAIRAGTGNQPQHF.